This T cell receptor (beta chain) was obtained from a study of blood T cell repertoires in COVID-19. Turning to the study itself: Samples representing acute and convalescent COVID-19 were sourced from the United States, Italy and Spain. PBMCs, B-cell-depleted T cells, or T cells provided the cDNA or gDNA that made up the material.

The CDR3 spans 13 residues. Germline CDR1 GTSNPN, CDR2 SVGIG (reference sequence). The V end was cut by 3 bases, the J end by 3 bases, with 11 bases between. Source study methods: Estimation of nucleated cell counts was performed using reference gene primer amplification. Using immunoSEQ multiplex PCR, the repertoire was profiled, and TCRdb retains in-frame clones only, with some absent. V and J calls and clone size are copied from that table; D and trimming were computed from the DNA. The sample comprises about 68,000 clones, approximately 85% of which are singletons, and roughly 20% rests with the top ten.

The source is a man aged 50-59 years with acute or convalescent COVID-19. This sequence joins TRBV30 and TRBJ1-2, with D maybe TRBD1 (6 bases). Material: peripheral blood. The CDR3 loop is CAWRPKGDYGYTF. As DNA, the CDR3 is TGTGCCTGGAGACCGAAGGGGGACTATGGCTACACCTTC.